This T cell receptor (beta chain) was observed in a study of untreated major depressive disorder. The CDR3 has 14 amino acids. From germline, CDR1 is MRHNA and CDR2 SNTAGT. After removal of 6 bases from V and 1 base from J, the junction contained 3 bases not matched to a gene. Sequencing used immunoSEQ multiplex PCR; TCRdb keeps in-frame clones, though not all of them. Among 10,000 to 15,000 clones listed, about 90% were seen once. No major medical conditions, Axis I/II comorbidities, regular medication, or illicit drugs. Broader study findings: CD4+ T cells from depressed patients used TRBV05-01 (Vbeta 5.1) more often than controls. A comparatively small sample limits the generalizability of these findings.

Notes on this clone: The antigen is not known.

The gene calls are TRBV6-4 and TRBJ2-3, with 8 bases identical to TRBD2. This receptor was identified in a man aged 25 to 40 with major depressive disorder. Material for sequencing was CD4+ T cells from PBMCs. The CDR3 DNA reads as TGTGCCAGCAGGAGTAGCGGGGGCACAGATACGCAGTATTTT. The encoded protein is CASRSSGGTDTQYF.